A selection of T cell receptor beta chains follows, all from one sample in a study of CD8 T cells in ankylosing spondylitis. TCRdb called the 5' RACE reads again in MiXCR, with one record for every CDR3 protein. This table holds approximately 540,000 distinct CDR3 sequences, approximately 12% found once. Sequencing was carried out using blood, either unsorted or a sorted T cell fraction (not recorded which). The receptors were sampled from a male donor with ankylosing spondylitis. The CDR3 runs from the conserved cysteine through the conserved F or W. The D gene is left open where the match is weak. Expanded clones are given a class, and other clones once, few, many or no size at all.

D gene: .
CDR3 length: 15
clone size: .
J gene: TRBJ2-3
V gene: TRBV24-1
CDR3 DNA: TGTGCCACCAGTTTTTCGGGGGGCGCTGGAGATACGCAGTATTTT
CDR3 protein: CATSFSGGAGDTQYF

D gene: .
CDR3 length: 15
clone size: many
J gene: TRBJ1-6
V gene: TRBV12-3/TRBV12-4
CDR3 DNA: TGTGCCAGCAGTTTCGGACAGACCTATAATTCACCCCTCCACTTT
CDR3 protein: CASSFGQTYNSPLHF

D gene: TRBD2
CDR3 length: 15
clone size: many
J gene: TRBJ2-1
V gene: TRBV5-1
CDR3 DNA: TGCGCCAGCACACCGACGGGACTAGCTAGGAATGAGCAGTTCTTC
CDR3 protein: CASTPTGLARNEQFF

D gene: .
CDR3 length: 13
clone size: few
J gene: TRBJ2-3
V gene: TRBV24-1
CDR3 DNA: TGTGCCACCACGGCGGGATACACAGATACGCAGTATTTT
CDR3 protein: CATTAGYTDTQYF

D gene: .
CDR3 length: 15
clone size: few
J gene: TRBJ2-1
V gene: TRBV5-1
CDR3 DNA: TGCGCCAGCACCATCCGGGACTCATCCTACAATGAGCAGTTCTTC
CDR3 protein: CASTIRDSSYNEQFF

D gene: .
CDR3 length: 14
clone size: many
J gene: TRBJ1-4
V gene: TRBV12-3/TRBV12-4
CDR3 DNA: TGTGCCAGCAGCCAACACGATCCTAATGAAAAACTGTTTTTT
CDR3 protein: CASSQHDPNEKLFF

D gene: TRBD2
CDR3 length: 16
clone size: many
J gene: TRBJ2-3
V gene: TRBV7-2
CDR3 DNA: TGTGCCAGCAGCACCGGGACTAGCGGGAGCACAGATACGCAGTATTTT
CDR3 protein: CASSTGTSGSTDTQYF

D gene: TRBD1
CDR3 length: 14
clone size: .
J gene: TRBJ1-5
V gene: TRBV20-1
CDR3 DNA: TGCAGTGCCAGGACAGGGGGCGGCCATCAGCCCCAGCATTTT
CDR3 protein: CSARTGGGHQPQHF

D gene: .
CDR3 length: 14
clone size: .
J gene: TRBJ2-7
V gene: TRBV7-8
CDR3 DNA: TGTGCCAGCAGCTGGGCCGGGGGTTCCTACGAGCAGTACTTC
CDR3 protein: CASSWAGGSYEQYF

D gene: TRBD2
CDR3 length: 15
clone size: .
J gene: TRBJ2-3
V gene: TRBV5-1
CDR3 DNA: TGCGCCAGCAGCCCTCCTAGCGGCAGCACAGATACGCAGTATTTT
CDR3 protein: CASSPPSGSTDTQYF

D gene: .
CDR3 length: 15
clone size: many
J gene: TRBJ2-3
V gene: TRBV4-2
CDR3 DNA: TGTGCCAGCAGCCGGAGAGAGGTTGGCACAGATACGCAGTATTTT
CDR3 protein: CASSRREVGTDTQYF

D gene: .
CDR3 length: 16
clone size: many
J gene: TRBJ2-1
V gene: TRBV12-3/TRBV12-4
CDR3 DNA: TGTGCCAGCAGTTTGACGCTAGCCCTAAATTACAATGAGCAGTTCTTC
CDR3 protein: CASSLTLALNYNEQFF

D gene: .
CDR3 length: 13
clone size: many
J gene: TRBJ2-2
V gene: TRBV24-1
CDR3 DNA: TGTGCCACCAGTGATTTTGGCGCCGGGGAGCTGTTTTTT
CDR3 protein: CATSDFGAGELFF

D gene: TRBD1
CDR3 length: 14
clone size: few
J gene: TRBJ1-6
V gene: TRBV20-1
CDR3 DNA: TGCAGTGCTAGAGGACAGGGTGGTAATTCACCCCTCCACTTT
CDR3 protein: CSARGQGGNSPLHF

D gene: .
CDR3 length: 12
clone size: few
J gene: TRBJ1-4
V gene: TRBV30
CDR3 DNA: TGTGCCTGGAGTGTACGGGGGTTTAAACTGTTTTTT
CDR3 protein: CAWSVRGFKLFF

D gene: .
CDR3 length: 18
clone size: .
J gene: TRBJ2-2
V gene: TRBV11-1
CDR3 DNA: TGTGCCAGCAGCTTAGGGGAAGCGGGCATAAGACGTTCCGGGGAGCTGTTTTTT
CDR3 protein: CASSLGEAGIRRSGELFF

D gene: TRBD2
CDR3 length: 14
clone size: .
J gene: TRBJ2-5
V gene: TRBV24-1
CDR3 DNA: TGTGCCACCGCAAGCGGGAGGGCCGAAGAGACCCAGTACTTC
CDR3 protein: CATASGRAEETQYF

D gene: .
CDR3 length: 13
clone size: few
J gene: TRBJ1-1
V gene: TRBV6-6
CDR3 DNA: TGTGCCAGCAGCCCGGGGAGGTTCTCTGAAGCTTTCTTT
CDR3 protein: CASSPGRFSEAFF

D gene: TRBD1
CDR3 length: 15
clone size: .
J gene: TRBJ1-5
V gene: TRBV7-2
CDR3 DNA: TGTGCCAGCAGCCCAGGGGGGACAGGCAATCAGCCCCAGCATTTT
CDR3 protein: CASSPGGTGNQPQHF

D gene: TRBD1
CDR3 length: 12
clone size: .
J gene: TRBJ1-1
V gene: TRBV5-6
CDR3 DNA: TGTGCCAGTCAGGGGGCGAACACTGAAGCTTTCTTT
CDR3 protein: CASQGANTEAFF

D gene: TRBD1
CDR3 length: 14
clone size: few
J gene: TRBJ1-2
V gene: TRBV7-2
CDR3 DNA: TGTGCCAGCACCTTACGAGGACAGGGTCATGGCTACACCTTC
CDR3 protein: CASTLRGQGHGYTF

D gene: TRBD2
CDR3 length: 14
clone size: few
J gene: TRBJ2-3
V gene: TRBV19
CDR3 DNA: TGTGCCAGTACTCCCGAGGGGACTAGAGATACGCAGTATTTT
CDR3 protein: CASTPEGTRDTQYF

D gene: TRBD1
CDR3 length: 16
clone size: .
J gene: TRBJ2-7
V gene: TRBV7-9
CDR3 DNA: TGTGCCAGCAGCTTATTTTCGACAGGGGGTAACTACGAGCAGTACTTC
CDR3 protein: CASSLFSTGGNYEQYF

D gene: TRBD2
CDR3 length: 17
clone size: many
J gene: TRBJ2-1
V gene: TRBV28
CDR3 DNA: TGTGCCAGCAGCCACGGGACTAGCGGGAGTTCCTACAATGAGCAGTTCTTC
CDR3 protein: CASSHGTSGSSYNEQFF

D gene: .
CDR3 length: 15
clone size: few
J gene: TRBJ1-5
V gene: TRBV6-1
CDR3 DNA: TGTGCCAGCAGGCGTGACATTTATAGCAATCAGCCCCAGCATTTT
CDR3 protein: CASRRDIYSNQPQHF

D gene: .
CDR3 length: 15
clone size: .
J gene: TRBJ2-1
V gene: TRBV19
CDR3 DNA: TGTGCCAGTAGTATAGAATTCCGGACCCGAGGTGAGCAGTTCTTC
CDR3 protein: CASSIEFRTRGEQFF

D gene: TRBD1
CDR3 length: 15
clone size: few
J gene: TRBJ2-3
V gene: TRBV5-1
CDR3 DNA: TGCGCCAGCAGCTTTGACAGGGGAGCTCAAGATACGCAGTATTTT
CDR3 protein: CASSFDRGAQDTQYF

D gene: .
CDR3 length: 14
clone size: many
J gene: TRBJ2-2
V gene: TRBV2
CDR3 DNA: TGTGCCAGCAGTGAAGTTTTGAACACCGGGGAGCTGTTTTTT
CDR3 protein: CASSEVLNTGELFF

D gene: TRBD1
CDR3 length: 12
clone size: few
J gene: TRBJ1-1
V gene: TRBV29-1
CDR3 DNA: TGCAGCACAGGGGACAGAGACACTGAAGCTTTCTTT
CDR3 protein: CSTGDRDTEAFF

D gene: TRBD2
CDR3 length: 15
clone size: many
J gene: TRBJ2-1
V gene: TRBV5-1
CDR3 DNA: TGCGCCAGCAGCTTGGGACTAGCGACCTACAATGAGCAGTTCTTC
CDR3 protein: CASSLGLATYNEQFF

D gene: .
CDR3 length: 14
clone size: few
J gene: TRBJ2-3
V gene: TRBV7-2
CDR3 DNA: TGTGCCAGCAGCTTCACGGGAGACGCAGATACGCAGTATTTT
CDR3 protein: CASSFTGDADTQYF

D gene: .
CDR3 length: 15
clone size: .
J gene: TRBJ2-3
V gene: TRBV6-5
CDR3 DNA: TGTGCCAGCAGCTTAAACAGGGTCGGCCTCGATACGCAGTATTTT
CDR3 protein: CASSLNRVGLDTQYF

D gene: .
CDR3 length: 12
clone size: many
J gene: TRBJ2-1
V gene: TRBV5-1
CDR3 DNA: TGCGCCAGCAGCTCAAACTACAATGAGCAGTTCTTC
CDR3 protein: CASSSNYNEQFF

D gene: TRBD1
CDR3 length: 15
clone size: .
J gene: TRBJ1-6
V gene: TRBV5-6
CDR3 DNA: TGTGCCAGCAGCCCGGACAGGCCAGATAATTCACCCCTCCACTTT
CDR3 protein: CASSPDRPDNSPLHF

D gene: TRBD1
CDR3 length: 13
clone size: few
J gene: TRBJ2-7
V gene: TRBV24-1
CDR3 DNA: TGTGCCACCAGTCCTGCAGGGGGCTACGAGCAGTACTTC
CDR3 protein: CATSPAGGYEQYF

D gene: .
CDR3 length: 13
clone size: many
J gene: TRBJ2-5
V gene: TRBV12-3/TRBV12-4
CDR3 DNA: TGTGCCAGCAGTCTCGTTGCGTCTGAGACCCAGTACTTC
CDR3 protein: CASSLVASETQYF

D gene: .
CDR3 length: 15
clone size: .
J gene: TRBJ1-2
V gene: TRBV3-1
CDR3 DNA: TGTGCCAGCAGCCAGCGAATCGGACGGGGCTATGGCTACACCTTC
CDR3 protein: CASSQRIGRGYGYTF

D gene: .
CDR3 length: 14
clone size: few
J gene: TRBJ1-1
V gene: TRBV11-3
CDR3 DNA: TGTGCCAGCAGCTTAAACAGAATAAACACTGAAGCTTTCTTT
CDR3 protein: CASSLNRINTEAFF

D gene: .
CDR3 length: 13
clone size: many
J gene: TRBJ1-2
V gene: TRBV7-2
CDR3 DNA: TGTGCCAGCAGCTCCGAAGCCTTCTATGGCTACACCTTC
CDR3 protein: CASSSEAFYGYTF

D gene: TRBD2
CDR3 length: 16
clone size: few
J gene: TRBJ2-2
V gene: TRBV5-1
CDR3 DNA: TGCGCCAGCAGCACGGGACTAGCGGGAGGAATCGGGGAGCTGTTTTTT
CDR3 protein: CASSTGLAGGIGELFF

D gene: TRBD1
CDR3 length: 17
clone size: .
J gene: TRBJ2-2
V gene: TRBV12-3/TRBV12-4
CDR3 DNA: TGTGCCAGCAGTCCAGACCCGACAGGGTTGGACACCGGGGAGCTGTTTTTT
CDR3 protein: CASSPDPTGLDTGELFF

D gene: TRBD2
CDR3 length: 18
clone size: many
J gene: TRBJ2-3
V gene: TRBV20-1
CDR3 DNA: TGCAGTGCTAGAGGGGGACTAGCGGGAGACCTAGGCACAGATACGCAGTATTTT
CDR3 protein: CSARGGLAGDLGTDTQYF

D gene: .
CDR3 length: 13
clone size: few
J gene: TRBJ1-1
V gene: TRBV10-3
CDR3 DNA: TGTGCCATCAGTCCACGAGGGGACACTGAAGCTTTCTTT
CDR3 protein: CAISPRGDTEAFF

D gene: .
CDR3 length: 13
clone size: few
J gene: TRBJ2-6
V gene: TRBV29-1
CDR3 DNA: TGCAGCGCTGGAGGCTCTGGGGCCAACGTCCTGACTTTC
CDR3 protein: CSAGGSGANVLTF